The 29 T cell receptor beta chains presented below share a single source sample, sequenced in a study of shared T cell receptors in the human thymus. Sequenced by immunoSEQ multiplex PCR; TCRdb stores in-frame clones only, minus some. Here the sample spans about 660,000 clones, around 87% being singletons. The same data also went into a second study, on human thymus T cells.

The sequenced material came from thymocytes. The receptor set was obtained from a boy less than two years old with a congenital heart defect.

The rearrangement uses TRBV7-9 and TRBJ1-4; TRBD1 aligns across 9 bases. The CDR3 contains 17 residues. After removal of 4 bases from V and 2 bases from J, the junction contained 8 bases not matched to a gene. CDR1 and CDR2 from the germline V gene are SEHNR and FQNEAQ (reference sequence). This chain's CDR3 is CASSSPGQGGTNEKLFF. The DNA of the CDR3 is TGTGCCAGCAGCTCTCCGGGACAGGGCGGTACTAATGAAAAACTGTTTTTT.

This chain joins TRBV12-5 and TRBJ1-5; TRBD1 might be the D (5 bases). This CDR3 is 15 amino acids long. With 6 bases removed from V and 3 bases from J, the gap between germline ends came to 15 bases. CDR1 and CDR2 from the germline V gene are LGHNT and FRNRAP. Here the CDR3 reads CASGFARQFNQPQHF. CDR3 coding DNA: TGTGCTAGTGGCTTCGCCCGACAGTTCAATCAGCCCCAGCATTTT.

Points on this clone: One end of the junction fails to match germline, which may point to a read error. V gene TRBV5-4 combines with J gene TRBJ1-2; 8 bases are a match to TRBD1. Germline CDR1 reads SGHNT; CDR2 reads YYREEE (reference sequence). The CDR3 length is 17 residues. This CDR3 is CASSLKQGGEPCPIGVF. The CDR3, as DNA: TGTGCCAGCAGCTTGAAACAGGGGGGTGAACCCTGCCCTATAGGGGTCTTC.

The chain has TRBV27 and TRBJ2-1; 12 bases align to TRBD2. V lost 4 bases, J lost 6 bases, and 10 bases stayed unmatched. The CDR3 contains 17 residues. Germline CDR1 MNHEY, CDR2 SMNVEV (reference sequence). Here the CDR3 reads CASSSTLTSGRSNEQFF. CDR3 nucleotides: TGTGCCAGCAGTTCAACACTGACTAGCGGGAGAAGCAATGAGCAGTTCTTC.

The chain links TRBV27 to TRBJ2-7; the match to TRBD1 covers 7 bases. The CDR3 runs 13 residues. Germline V CDR1 and CDR2: MNHEY, SMNVEV (reference sequence). The V and J ends lost 9 bases and 3 bases, in that order; junction bases with no gene match: 8. The CDR3 spells CARRRDRLYEQYF. The CDR3 DNA is TGTGCCAGGAGACGGGACAGACTCTACGAGCAGTACTTC.

This sequence joins TRBV6-1 and TRBJ2-7; D may be TRBD1 (5 bases). The germline CDR1 and CDR2 sequences are MNHNS and SASEGT. This CDR3 has 12 residues. The V and J ends lost 7 bases and 3 bases respectively, with 10 bases between them. The CDR3 protein is CASTTDHYEQYF. In DNA, the CDR3 is TGTGCCAGCACGACAGATCACTACGAGCAGTACTTC.

Only a few counts were recorded for this clone. The V gene is TRBV29-1, the J gene TRBJ1-2; maybe TRBD1 (6 bases). The germline V and J ends were trimmed by 2 bases and 4 bases, with 11 bases remaining between them. The CDR3 has 13 amino acids. CDR1 SQVTM and CDR2 ANQGSEA come from the germline V gene. The CDR3 spells CSVETGRGYGYTF. CDR3 bases: TGCAGCGTTGAAACAGGGAGGGGCTATGGCTACACCTTC.

The chain has TRBV27 and TRBJ1-2, with a possible D match to TRBD1 (6 bases). Germline lookup yields CDR1 MNHEY and CDR2 SMNVEV (reference sequence). The V gene lost 5 bases and the J gene lost 3 bases, with 16 bases spanning the gap. CDR3 length: 15 amino acids. This chain's CDR3 is CASSPTGIKDYGYTF. Here the CDR3 DNA reads TGTGCCAGCAGTCCTACAGGGATCAAGGACTATGGCTACACCTTC.

The CDR3 bases are TGTGCCACCAGCAGACAGATAAAGGGAGAAGAGACCCAGTACTTC. It yields the protein CATSRQIKGEETQYF. The gene calls are TRBV15 and TRBJ2-5, with a tentative D call TRBD2 (5 bases). Trimming stripped 2 bases from V and 3 bases from J, with 13 bases between. CDR1 and CDR2 (germline): LNHNV, YYDKDF (reference sequence). This CDR3 region has 15 residues.

The V call is TRBV28, the J call TRBJ1-5, with unresolved D. Germline CDR1 reads MDHEN; CDR2 reads SYDVKM. CDR3 length: 13 amino acids. V was shortened by 5 bases and J by 6 bases, with 11 bases between the two germline ends. CDR3 sequence reads: CASSPSVGQPQHF. In DNA, the CDR3 is TGTGCCAGCAGTCCATCCGTCGGTCAGCCCCAGCATTTT.

The rearrangement links TRBV14 to TRBJ2-3; 10 nucleotides match TRBD1. This CDR3 spans 18 amino acids. The ends lost 4 bases at V and 1 base at J; junction bases unmatched: 11. Germline values: CDR1 SGHDN, CDR2 FVKESK. CDR3 residues: CASSPRDRGGGGTDTQYF. In nucleotides, the CDR3 is TGTGCCAGCAGCCCCCGGGACAGGGGAGGTGGTGGCACAGATACGCAGTATTTT.

The chain is built from TRBV28 and TRBJ1-4; 7 bases align to TRBD1. The length of the CDR3 is 16 residues. The J segment lost 5 bases and the V segment lost 6 bases, leaving 12 bases of the junction unmatched. From germline, CDR1 is MDHEN and CDR2 SYDVKM. In nucleotides, the CDR3 is TGTGCCAGCAGCTTCCCCCACAGGGGCTTGAATGAAAAACTGTTTTTT. This gives the protein CASSFPHRGLNEKLFF.

The chain links TRBV27 to TRBJ1-5, with D possibly being TRBD1 (6 bases). Germline values: CDR1 MNHEY, CDR2 SMNVEV (reference sequence). The V and J ends lost 6 bases and 6 bases respectively, with 15 bases between them. The CDR3 covers 14 residues. The CDR3 DNA reads as TGTGCCAGCAGCCCTTACAGGGAGGGTCAGCCCCAGCATTTT. This encodes CASSPYREGQPQHF.

V is TRBV15 and J is TRBJ1-1; D is ambiguous. V gave up 2 bases and J gave up 1 base, with 5 bases separating them. Germline V gene sequence: CDR1 LNHNV, CDR2 YYDKDF (reference sequence). CDR3 length: 13 amino acids. CDR3 coding DNA: TGTGCCACCAGCAGATCAGAGAACACTGAAGCTTTCTTT. Encoded protein: CATSRSENTEAFF.

The rearrangement links TRBV15 to TRBJ1-1; TRBD1 aligns across 9 bases. Germline CDR1 and CDR2: LNHNV and YYDKDF (reference sequence). The J segment lost 4 bases and the V segment lost 0 bases, leaving 15 bases of the junction unmatched. The CDR3 length is 19 residues. The CDR3 loop is CATSRDFGGQGLMGTEAFF. The CDR3 region has the DNA TGTGCCACCAGCAGAGATTTCGGGGGACAGGGTTTAATGGGCACTGAAGCTTTCTTT.

The V gene is TRBV29-1, the J gene TRBJ1-2; 7 positions agree with TRBD1. With 7 bases clipped from V and 8 bases from J, the junction kept 10 bases outside the gene matches. There are 12 residues in the CDR3. Germline loops: CDR1 SQVTM, CDR2 ANQGSEA. The CDR3 protein is CSGQQGRKGYTF. The DNA for the CDR3 is TGCAGCGGACAACAGGGGAGGAAGGGCTACACCTTC.

The chain carries TRBV19 and TRBJ1-2; D may be TRBD1 (6 bases). CDR3 size: 11 residues. The V and J ends lost 9 bases and 8 bases respectively, with 13 bases between them. Looked up from germline, CDR1 is LNHDA and CDR2 is SQIVND (reference sequence). CDR3: CASKGGDGYTF. In DNA, the CDR3 is TGTGCCAGCAAAGGGGGGGACGGCTACACCTTC.

This chain uses TRBV6-1 with TRBJ2-7, with a weak D call TRBD2 (5 bases). The CDR3 is 14 amino acids. Germline V gene data show CDR1 as MNHNS and CDR2 as SASEGT. V lost 3 bases to trimming and J lost 7 bases, with 16 bases between them. The DNA of the CDR3 is TGTGCCAGCAGTGACCCGCACATTAGGGAGGAGCAGTACTTC. Translated, it gives CASSDPHIREEQYF.

V is TRBV28 and J is TRBJ2-4; tentative D call: TRBD2 (5 bases). CDR3 length: 15 amino acids. Per the germline V gene, CDR1 is MDHEN and CDR2 is SYDVKM. V dropped 5 bases and J dropped 1 base, with 12 bases sitting between them. DNA of the CDR3: TGTGCCAGCAGTCCGGGAAGTGCGGCCAAAAACATTCAGTACTTC. Encoded protein: CASSPGSAAKNIQYF.

The V and J genes are TRBV14 and TRBJ2-7; tentative D call: TRBD1 (6 bases). V was clipped by 3 bases and J by 1 base, with 13 bases between them. Germline assignment: CDR1 SGHDN and CDR2 FVKESK. CDR3 length: 15 amino acids. The CDR3 protein is CASSQGFQGSYEQYF. CDR3 nucleotide sequence: TGTGCCAGCAGCCAGGGTTTTCAGGGGTCCTACGAGCAGTACTTC.

This clone was detected only once. This chain connects TRBV27 to TRBJ2-3; TRBD1 agrees at 7 bases. From germline, CDR1 is MNHEY and CDR2 SMNVEV (reference sequence). Unmatched junction bases numbered 7, after V lost 7 bases and J lost 0 bases. The CDR3 is 15 amino acids. CDR3 residues: CASNRGGRSTDTQYF. As DNA, the CDR3 is TGTGCCAGCAATAGAGGGGGCAGGAGCACAGATACGCAGTATTTT.

The chain couples TRBV4-3 to TRBJ1-2; D is possibly TRBD1 (5 bases). The CDR3 is 15 amino acids. The V gene lost 3 bases and the J gene lost 4 bases, with 15 bases spanning the gap. Germline V lookup: CDR1 LGHNA, CDR2 YSLEER. CDR3 sequence reads: CASSHPGLKPYGYTF. The CDR3 nucleotides are TGCGCCAGCAGCCACCCGGGACTGAAGCCCTATGGCTACACCTTC.

The genes are TRBV10-3 and TRBJ1-5; D ambiguous. Germline values: CDR1 ENHRY, CDR2 SYGVKD. The CDR3 sequence is 13 residues long. V gave up 10 bases and J gave up 8 bases, with 18 bases separating them. The CDR3 sequence: CATLEGGGEPQHF. DNA of the CDR3: TGTGCCACCTTGGAGGGTGGCGGGGAGCCCCAGCATTTT.

V gene TRBV27 combines with J gene TRBJ2-1; D gene unclear. Trimming took off 8 bases at V and 10 bases at J, with 12 bases between the two ends. The germline gives CDR1 MNHEY, CDR2 SMNVEV (reference sequence). CDR3 size: 11 residues. The CDR3 reads CASGIIREQFF. The CDR3 DNA is TGTGCCAGCGGCATAATCCGCGAGCAGTTCTTC.

The chain has TRBV4-3 and TRBJ1-2; D is possibly TRBD1 (6 bases). The germline CDR1 and CDR2 sequences are LGHNA and YSLEER. This CDR3 has 15 amino acids. The V and J ends lost 1 base and 0 bases respectively, with 9 bases between them. For the CDR3, the DNA is TGCGCCAGCAGCCAAGCAGGGGACCCTAACTATGGCTACACCTTC. Its translation is CASSQAGDPNYGYTF.

This clone was picked up a small number of times. CDR3 nucleotide sequence: TGCAGCGTTCCGGGACACGGAACGGACTTGAACACTGAAGCTTTCTTT. Its translation is CSVPGHGTDLNTEAFF. The rearrangement joins TRBV29-1 to TRBJ1-1; a weak D match, TRBD1 (6 bases). With 5 bases removed from V and 0 bases from J, the gap between germline ends came to 19 bases. Germline assignment: CDR1 SQVTM and CDR2 ANQGSEA. This CDR3 region has 16 residues.

The chain is built from TRBV19 and TRBJ1-1, with TRBD1 matching over 7 bases. The CDR3 loop spans 14 amino acids. V was clipped by 6 bases and J by 9 bases; unmatched bases: 13. Looked up from germline, CDR1 is LNHDA and CDR2 is SQIVND (reference sequence). The CDR3 nucleotides read TGTGCCAGTAGACTACAGGGGACCTTTATTCAAGCTTTCTTT. Residues: CASRLQGTFIQAFF. Combining the CDR3 with reference TRBV19 and TRBJ1-1 gives the whole variable domain DGGITQSPKYLFRKEGQNVTLSCEQNLNHDAMYWYRQDPGQGLRLIYYSQIVNDFQKGDIAEGYSVSREKKESFPLTVTSAQKNPTAFYLCASRLQGTFIQAFFGQGTRLTVV.

The count of this clone is one. The genes are TRBV27 and TRBJ2-7, with 9 bases aligning to TRBD1. The CDR3 runs 16 residues. CDR1 and CDR2 (germline): MNHEY, SMNVEV (reference sequence). The junction had 11 bases not matched to a gene; V was cut back by 5 bases and J by 3 bases. This CDR3 is CASSPHDRGVIYEQYF. Here the CDR3 DNA reads TGTGCCAGCAGTCCACATGACAGGGGGGTCATCTACGAGCAGTACTTC.

The chain employs TRBV7-9 and TRBJ2-7, with D maybe TRBD2 (7 bases). Germline V gives CDR1 SEHNR, CDR2 FQNEAQ (reference sequence). Trimming pared 2 bases from V and 2 bases from J, leaving 16 bases between. The CDR3 is made up of 16 amino acids. The CDR3 is CASSLTFRGATYEQYF. The CDR3 bases are TGTGCCAGCAGCTTAACATTTCGGGGGGCTACCTACGAGCAGTACTTC.